This T cell receptor beta chain was obtained from a study of blood T cell repertoires in COVID-19. Whole-study context: PBMCs, B-cell-depleted T cells, or T cells provided the cDNA or gDNA that made up the material.

This CDR3 has 16 residues. Germline V lookup: CDR1 SGHVS, CDR2 FQNEAQ. The V gene end was trimmed by 4 bases and the J gene end by 7 bases; junction bases not matched to a gene: 9. Assay: immunoSEQ multiplex PCR; the TCRdb copy retains only in-frame clones and omits some. The repertoire has under 80,000 clones, 70% to 80% of them found once; the top ten carry 32%. Sequences were obtained from peripheral blood. The origin of this receptor is a human donor in a cohort sampled during active COVID-19. The chain carries TRBV7-8 and TRBJ2-1; 11 positions agree with TRBD2. The CDR3 protein is CASSSISGRALNEQFF. CDR3 DNA sequence: TGTGCCAGCAGCTCGATTAGCGGGAGGGCCCTAAATGAGCAGTTCTTC.